Described below is a single T cell receptor (beta chain) sequence and its context. The data were taken from a study of blood T cell repertoires in COVID-19. About the research overall: Specimens from acute and convalescent COVID-19 originated in the United States, Italy and Spain. PBMCs, B-cell-depleted T cells, or T cells were the source of the cDNA or gDNA that made up the material.

Authors' data handling: For nucleated cells, counts were estimated from reference gene primer amplification. Using immunoSEQ multiplex PCR, the repertoire was profiled, and TCRdb retains in-frame clones only, with some absent. That table is the source of V, J and clone size, and D and trimming were worked out from the DNA. This table has tens of thousands of clones, 87% appearing once. V lost 3 bases, J lost 2 bases, and 5 bases stayed unmatched. Germline values: CDR1 LGHDT, CDR2 YNNKEL (reference sequence). This CDR3 spans 15 amino acids. The chain has TRBV3-1 (or the pseudogene TRBV3-2) and TRBJ2-3, with 7 positions matching TRBD1. The receptor comes from a human donor with active COVID-19. The donor label of this sample is uncertain. Sequences were obtained from peripheral blood. As DNA, the CDR3 is TGTGCCAGCAGCCAGACAGGGTCGGACACAGATACGCAGTATTTT. This gives the protein CASSQTGSDTDTQYF.